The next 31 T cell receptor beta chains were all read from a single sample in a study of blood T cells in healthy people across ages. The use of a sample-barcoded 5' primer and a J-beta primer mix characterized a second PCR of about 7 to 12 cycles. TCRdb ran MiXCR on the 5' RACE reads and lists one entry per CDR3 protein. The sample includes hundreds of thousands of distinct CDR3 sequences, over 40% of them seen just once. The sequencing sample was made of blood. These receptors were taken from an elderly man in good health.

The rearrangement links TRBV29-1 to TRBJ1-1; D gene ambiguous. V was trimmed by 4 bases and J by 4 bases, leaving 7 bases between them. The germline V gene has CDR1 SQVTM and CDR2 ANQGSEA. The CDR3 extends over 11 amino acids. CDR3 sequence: CSVASTTEAFF. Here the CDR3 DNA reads TGCAGCGTTGCCAGTACCACTGAAGCTTTCTTT.

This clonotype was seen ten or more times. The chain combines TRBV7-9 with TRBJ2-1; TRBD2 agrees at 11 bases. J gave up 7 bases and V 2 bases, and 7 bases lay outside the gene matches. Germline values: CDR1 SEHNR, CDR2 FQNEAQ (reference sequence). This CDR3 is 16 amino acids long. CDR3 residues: CASSLISGGAGNEQFF. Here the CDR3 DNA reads TGTGCCAGCAGCTTAATTAGCGGGGGGGCGGGGAATGAGCAGTTCTTC.

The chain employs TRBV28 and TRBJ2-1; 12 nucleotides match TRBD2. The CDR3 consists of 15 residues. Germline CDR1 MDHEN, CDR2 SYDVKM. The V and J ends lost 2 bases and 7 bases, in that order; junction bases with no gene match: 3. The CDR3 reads CASSLQTSGSNEQFF. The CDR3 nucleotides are TGTGCCAGCAGTTTACAGACTAGCGGGAGTAATGAGCAGTTCTTC.

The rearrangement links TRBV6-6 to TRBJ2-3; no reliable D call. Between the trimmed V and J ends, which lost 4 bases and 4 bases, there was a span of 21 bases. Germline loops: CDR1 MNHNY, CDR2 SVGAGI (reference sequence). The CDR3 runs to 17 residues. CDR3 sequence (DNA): TGTGCCAGCAGTTCTGTATACTTAGATAGGGTCTCAGATACGCAGTATTTT. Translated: CASSSVYLDRVSDTQYF.

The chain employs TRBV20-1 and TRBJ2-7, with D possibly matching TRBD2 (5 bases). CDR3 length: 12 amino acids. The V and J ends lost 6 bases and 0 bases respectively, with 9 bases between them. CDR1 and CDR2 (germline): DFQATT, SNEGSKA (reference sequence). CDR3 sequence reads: CSASGFSYEQYF. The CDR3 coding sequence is TGCAGTGCCTCGGGATTCTCCTACGAGCAGTACTTC.

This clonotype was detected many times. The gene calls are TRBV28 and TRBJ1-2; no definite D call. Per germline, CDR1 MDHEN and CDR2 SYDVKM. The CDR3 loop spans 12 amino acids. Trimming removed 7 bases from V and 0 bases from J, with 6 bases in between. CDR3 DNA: TGTGCCAGCACCAGAACTAACTATGGCTACACCTTC. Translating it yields CASTRTNYGYTF.

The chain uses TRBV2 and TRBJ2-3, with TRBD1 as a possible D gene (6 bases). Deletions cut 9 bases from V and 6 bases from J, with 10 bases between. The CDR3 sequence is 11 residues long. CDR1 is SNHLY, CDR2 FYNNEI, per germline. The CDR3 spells CARDTGDTQYF. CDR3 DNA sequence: TGTGCCAGGGACACAGGGGATACGCAGTATTTT. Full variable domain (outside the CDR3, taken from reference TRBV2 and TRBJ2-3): EPEVTQTPSHQVTQMGQEVILRCVPISNHLYFYWYRQILGQKVEFLVSFYNNEISEKSEIFDDQFSVERPDGSNFTLKIRSTKLEDSAMYFCARDTGDTQYFGPGTRLTVL.

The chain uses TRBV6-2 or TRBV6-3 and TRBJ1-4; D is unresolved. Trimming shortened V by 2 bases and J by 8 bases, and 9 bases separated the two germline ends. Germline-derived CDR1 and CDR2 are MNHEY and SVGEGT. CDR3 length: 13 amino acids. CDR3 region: CASSYVDGEKLFF. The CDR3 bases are TGTGCCAGCAGTTACGTGGACGGGGAAAAACTGTTTTTT.

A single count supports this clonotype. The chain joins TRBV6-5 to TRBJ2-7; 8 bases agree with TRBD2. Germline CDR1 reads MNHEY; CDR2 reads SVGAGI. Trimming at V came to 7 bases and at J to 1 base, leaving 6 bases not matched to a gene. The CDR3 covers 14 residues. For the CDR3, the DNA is TGTGCCAGCATGGCGGGGGGAACTTCCTACGAGCAGTACTTC. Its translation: CASMAGGTSYEQYF.

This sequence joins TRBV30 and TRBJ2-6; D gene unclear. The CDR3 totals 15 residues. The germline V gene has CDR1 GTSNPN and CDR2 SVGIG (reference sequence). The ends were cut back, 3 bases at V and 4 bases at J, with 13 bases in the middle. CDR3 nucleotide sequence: TGTGCCTGGAGGCTCGGTGGGATAGGGGCCAACGTCCTGACTTTC. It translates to CAWRLGGIGANVLTF.

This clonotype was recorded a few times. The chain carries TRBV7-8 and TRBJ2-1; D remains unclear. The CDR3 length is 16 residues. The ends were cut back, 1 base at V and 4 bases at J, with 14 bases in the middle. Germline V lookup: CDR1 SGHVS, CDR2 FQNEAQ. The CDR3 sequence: CASSLGQRMTYNEQFF. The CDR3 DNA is TGTGCCAGCAGCTTAGGGCAGCGTATGACTTACAATGAGCAGTTCTTC.

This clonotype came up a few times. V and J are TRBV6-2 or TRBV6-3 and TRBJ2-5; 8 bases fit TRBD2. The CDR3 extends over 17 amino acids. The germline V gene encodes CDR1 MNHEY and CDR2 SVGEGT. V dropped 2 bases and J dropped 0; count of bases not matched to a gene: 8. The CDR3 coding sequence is TGTGCCAGCAGTTACCCCTCGAGCGGGGGCCACCAAGAGACCCAGTACTTC. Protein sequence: CASSYPSSGGHQETQYF.

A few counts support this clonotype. The CDR3 sequence: CASSPLGGSQAYEQYF. The DNA of the CDR3 is TGTGCCAGCAGTCCCCTCGGAGGGTCGCAGGCCTACGAGCAGTACTTC. The chain recombines TRBV6-2 or TRBV6-3 with TRBJ2-7; tentatively, D is TRBD2 (6 bases). The CDR3 totals 16 residues. Trimming cost V 5 bases and J 2 bases, with 19 bases left between them. The V gene's germline CDR1 is MNHEY and CDR2 SVGEGT.

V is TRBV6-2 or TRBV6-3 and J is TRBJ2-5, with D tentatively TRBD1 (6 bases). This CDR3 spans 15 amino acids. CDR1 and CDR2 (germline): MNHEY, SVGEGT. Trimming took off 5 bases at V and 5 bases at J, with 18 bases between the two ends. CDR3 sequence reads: CASSRTPTGWETQYF. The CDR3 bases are TGTGCCAGCAGTCGAACCCCAACAGGGTGGGAGACCCAGTACTTC.

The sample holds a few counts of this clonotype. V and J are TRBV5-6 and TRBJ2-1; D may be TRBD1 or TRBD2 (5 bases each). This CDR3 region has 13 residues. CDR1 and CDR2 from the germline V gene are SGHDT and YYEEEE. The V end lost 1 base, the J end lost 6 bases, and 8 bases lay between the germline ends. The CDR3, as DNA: TGTGCCAGCAGCTTGTGGGACCTCAATGAGCAGTTCTTC. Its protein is CASSLWDLNEQFF.

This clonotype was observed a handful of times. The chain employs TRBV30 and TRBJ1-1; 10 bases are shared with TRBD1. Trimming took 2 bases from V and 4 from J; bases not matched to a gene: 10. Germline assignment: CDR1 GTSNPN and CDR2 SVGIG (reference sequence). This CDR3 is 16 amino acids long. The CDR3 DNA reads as TGTGCCTGGAGTCGGGGGACAGGGGTGTCGGGCACTGAAGCTTTCTTT. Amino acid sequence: CAWSRGTGVSGTEAFF. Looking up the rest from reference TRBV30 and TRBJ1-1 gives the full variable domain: SQTIHQWPATLVQPVGSPLSLECTVEGTSNPNLYWYRQAAGRGLQLLFYSVGIGQISSEVPQNLSASRPQDRQFILSSKKLLLSDSGFYLCAWSRGTGVSGTEAFFGQGTRLTVV.

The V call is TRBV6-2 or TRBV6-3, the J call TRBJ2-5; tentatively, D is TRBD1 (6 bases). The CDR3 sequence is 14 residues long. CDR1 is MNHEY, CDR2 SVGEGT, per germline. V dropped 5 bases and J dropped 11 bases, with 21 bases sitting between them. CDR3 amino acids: CASSPAGRGREQYF. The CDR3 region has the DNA TGTGCCAGCAGTCCTGCGGGCAGGGGTCGAGAGCAGTACTTC.

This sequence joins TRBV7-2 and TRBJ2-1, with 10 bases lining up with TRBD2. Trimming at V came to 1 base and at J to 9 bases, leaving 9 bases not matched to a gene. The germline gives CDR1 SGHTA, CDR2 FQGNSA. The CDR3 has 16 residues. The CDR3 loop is CASSLVIAGGRAEQFF. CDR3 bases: TGTGCCAGCAGCTTAGTGATAGCGGGAGGCCGGGCTGAGCAGTTCTTC.

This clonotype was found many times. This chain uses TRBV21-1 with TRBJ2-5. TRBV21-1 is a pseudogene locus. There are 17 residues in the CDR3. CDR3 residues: CASSIVEIDVGQETQYF. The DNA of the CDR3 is TGTGCCAGCAGCATCGTAGAGATAGATGTGGGACAAGAGACCCAGTACTTC.

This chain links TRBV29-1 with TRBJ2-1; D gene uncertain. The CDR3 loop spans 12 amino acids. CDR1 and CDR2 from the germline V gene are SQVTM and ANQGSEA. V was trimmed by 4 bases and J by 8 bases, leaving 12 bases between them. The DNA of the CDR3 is TGCAGCGTTGTCCCCACAATGGATGAGCAGTTCTTC. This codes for CSVVPTMDEQFF.

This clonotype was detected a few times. CDR3 coding DNA: TGCGCCAGCAGCGCGGAAGGACAGGGTAGCGCCCAGTACTTC. Protein: CASSAEGQGSAQYF. The V call is TRBV5-1, the J call TRBJ2-5, with TRBD1 identical over 8 bases. The V gene's germline CDR1 is SGHRS and CDR2 YFSETQ. The V segment lost 4 bases and the J segment 9 bases; nucleotides outside the gene matches: 11. The CDR3 covers 14 residues.

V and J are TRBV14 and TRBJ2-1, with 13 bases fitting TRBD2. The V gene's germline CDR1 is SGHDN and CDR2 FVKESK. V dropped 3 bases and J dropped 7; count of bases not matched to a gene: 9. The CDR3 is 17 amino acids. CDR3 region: CASSQFRTSGSMNEQFF. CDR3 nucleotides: TGTGCCAGCAGCCAGTTTAGGACTAGCGGGAGTATGAATGAGCAGTTCTTC.

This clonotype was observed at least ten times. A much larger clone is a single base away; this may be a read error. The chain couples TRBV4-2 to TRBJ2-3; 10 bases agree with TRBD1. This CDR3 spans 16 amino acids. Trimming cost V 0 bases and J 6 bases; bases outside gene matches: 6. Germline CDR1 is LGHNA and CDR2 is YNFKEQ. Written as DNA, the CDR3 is TGTGCCAGCAGCCAAGATGGGACAGGGGCGAGGGATACGCAGTATTTT. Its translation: CASSQDGTGARDTQYF.

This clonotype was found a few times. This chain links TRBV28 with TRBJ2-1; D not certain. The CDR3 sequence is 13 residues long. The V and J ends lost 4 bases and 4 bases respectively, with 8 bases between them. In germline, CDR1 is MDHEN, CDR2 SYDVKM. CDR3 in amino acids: CASSSVVYNEQFF. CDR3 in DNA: TGTGCCAGCAGTTCCGTGGTATACAATGAGCAGTTCTTC.

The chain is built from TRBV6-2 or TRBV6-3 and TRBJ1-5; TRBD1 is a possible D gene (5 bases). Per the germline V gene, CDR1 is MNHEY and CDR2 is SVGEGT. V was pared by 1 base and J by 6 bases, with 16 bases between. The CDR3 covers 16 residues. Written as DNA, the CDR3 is TGTGCCAGCAGTTACTTCGATGACGCAGGGACTCAGCCCCAGCATTTT. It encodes CASSYFDDAGTQPQHF.

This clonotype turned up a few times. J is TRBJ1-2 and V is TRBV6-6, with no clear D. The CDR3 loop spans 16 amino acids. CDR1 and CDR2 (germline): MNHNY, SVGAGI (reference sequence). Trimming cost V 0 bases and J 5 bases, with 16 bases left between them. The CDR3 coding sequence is TGTGCCAGCAGTTACTCGGCCGGACGGGCCCAATATGGCTACACCTTC. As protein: CASSYSAGRAQYGYTF.

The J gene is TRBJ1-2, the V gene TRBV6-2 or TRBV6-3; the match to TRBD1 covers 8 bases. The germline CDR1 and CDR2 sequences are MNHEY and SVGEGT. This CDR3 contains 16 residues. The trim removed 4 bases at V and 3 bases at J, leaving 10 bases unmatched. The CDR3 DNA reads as TGTGCCAGCAGTTCCTTTATTGGACAGGGCGACTATGGCTACACCTTC. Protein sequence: CASSSFIGQGDYGYTF.

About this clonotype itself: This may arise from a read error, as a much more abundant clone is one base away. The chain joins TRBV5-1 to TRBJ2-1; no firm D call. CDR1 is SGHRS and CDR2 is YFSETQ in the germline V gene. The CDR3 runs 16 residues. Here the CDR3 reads CANSLAFRSSYNEQFF. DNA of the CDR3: TGCGCCAACAGCTTGGCGTTCCGGAGCTCCTACAATGAGCAGTTCTTC.

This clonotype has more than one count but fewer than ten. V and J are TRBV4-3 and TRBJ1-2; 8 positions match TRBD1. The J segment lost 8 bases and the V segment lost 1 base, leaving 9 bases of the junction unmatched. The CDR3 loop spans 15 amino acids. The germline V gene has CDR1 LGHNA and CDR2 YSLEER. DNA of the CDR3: TGCGCCAGCAGCCAAGGCTTGGGGACAGGTGAGGGCTACACCTTC. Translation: CASSQGLGTGEGYTF.

The CDR3 nucleotides read TGTGCCAGCCGTCGTCCGGGACGACAAGAGACCCAGTACTTC. Protein: CASRRPGRQETQYF. The chain recombines TRBV6-2 or TRBV6-3 with TRBJ2-5, with D perhaps assigned TRBD1 or TRBD2 (5 bases each). The CDR3 extends over 14 amino acids. The germline V gene encodes CDR1 MNHEY and CDR2 SVGEGT. V was clipped by 8 bases and J by 2 bases, with 15 bases between them.

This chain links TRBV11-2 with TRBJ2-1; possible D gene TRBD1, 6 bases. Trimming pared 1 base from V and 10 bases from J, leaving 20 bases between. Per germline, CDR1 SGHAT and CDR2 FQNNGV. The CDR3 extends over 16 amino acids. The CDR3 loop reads CASSLASADSSYEQFF. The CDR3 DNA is TGTGCCAGCAGCTTAGCGTCGGCGGACAGCTCCTACGAGCAGTTCTTC.